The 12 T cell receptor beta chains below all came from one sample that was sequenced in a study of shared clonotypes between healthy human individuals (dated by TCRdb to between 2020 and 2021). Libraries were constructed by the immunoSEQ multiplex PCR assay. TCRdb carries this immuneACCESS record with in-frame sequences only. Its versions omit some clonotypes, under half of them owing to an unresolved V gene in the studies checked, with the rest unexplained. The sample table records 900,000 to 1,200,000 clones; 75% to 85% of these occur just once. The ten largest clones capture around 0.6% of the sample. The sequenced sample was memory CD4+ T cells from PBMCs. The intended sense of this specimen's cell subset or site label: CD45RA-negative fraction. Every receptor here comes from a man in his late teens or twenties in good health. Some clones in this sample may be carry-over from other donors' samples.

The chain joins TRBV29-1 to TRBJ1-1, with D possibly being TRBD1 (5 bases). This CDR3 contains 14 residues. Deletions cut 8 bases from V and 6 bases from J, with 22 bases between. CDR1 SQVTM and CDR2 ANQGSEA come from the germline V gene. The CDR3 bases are TGCAGCTCCCGGGAGGGGCCAGCACTACCTGAAGCTTTCTTT. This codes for CSSREGPALPEAFF. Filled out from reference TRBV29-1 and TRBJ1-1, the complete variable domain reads SAVISQKPSRDICQRGTSLTIQCQVDSQVTMMFWYRQQPGQSLTLIATANQGSEATYESGFVIDKFPISRPNLTFSTLTVSNMSPEDSSIYLCSSREGPALPEAFFGQGTRLTVV.

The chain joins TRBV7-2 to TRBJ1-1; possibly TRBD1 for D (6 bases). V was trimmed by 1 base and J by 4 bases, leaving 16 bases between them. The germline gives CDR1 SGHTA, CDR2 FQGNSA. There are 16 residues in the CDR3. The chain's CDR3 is CASSLGAAGVGTEAFF. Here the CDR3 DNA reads TGTGCCAGCAGCTTAGGGGCAGCAGGGGTAGGCACTGAAGCTTTCTTT. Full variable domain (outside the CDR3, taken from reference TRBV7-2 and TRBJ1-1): GAGVSQSPSNKVTEKGKDVELRCDPISGHTALYWYRQSLGQGLEFLIYFQGNSAPDKSGLPSDRFSAERTGGSVSTLTIQRTQQEDSAVYLCASSLGAAGVGTEAFFGQGTRLTVV.

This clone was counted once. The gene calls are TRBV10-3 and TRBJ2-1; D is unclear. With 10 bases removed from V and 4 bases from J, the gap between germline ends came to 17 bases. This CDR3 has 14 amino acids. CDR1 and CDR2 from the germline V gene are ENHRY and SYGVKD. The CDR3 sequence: CATTSDHQYNEQFF. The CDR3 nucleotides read TGTGCCACCACTTCGGACCACCAATACAATGAGCAGTTCTTC.

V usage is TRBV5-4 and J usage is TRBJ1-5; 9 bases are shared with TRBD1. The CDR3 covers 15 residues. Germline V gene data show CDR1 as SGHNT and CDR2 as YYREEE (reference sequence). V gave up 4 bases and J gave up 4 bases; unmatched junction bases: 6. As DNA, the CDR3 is TGTGCCAGCAGCGAGGACAGGGGACAAAATCAGCCCCAGCATTTT. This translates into CASSEDRGQNQPQHF.

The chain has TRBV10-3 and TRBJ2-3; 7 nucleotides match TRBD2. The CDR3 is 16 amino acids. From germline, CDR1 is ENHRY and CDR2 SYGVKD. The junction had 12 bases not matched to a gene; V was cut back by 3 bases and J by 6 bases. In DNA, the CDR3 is TGTGCCATCAGTGATTCGACGGGAGGCCAGGGTGATACGCAGTATTTT. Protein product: CAISDSTGGQGDTQYF.

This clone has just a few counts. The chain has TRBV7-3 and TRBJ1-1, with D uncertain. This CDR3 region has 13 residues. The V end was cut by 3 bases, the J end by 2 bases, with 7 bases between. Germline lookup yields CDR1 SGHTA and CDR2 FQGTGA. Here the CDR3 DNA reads TGTGCCAGCAGCTTGGTTCAAAACACTGAAGCTTTCTTT. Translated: CASSLVQNTEAFF.

CDR3 nucleotides: TGCGCCAGCTCCCCAGGACTAGCGGGTTCGGAGCAGTACTTC. Residues: CASSPGLAGSEQYF. The chain has TRBV5-1 and TRBJ2-7; 11 nucleotides match TRBD2. Per germline, CDR1 SGHRS and CDR2 YFSETQ. Losses at the gene ends were 7 bases for V and 7 bases for J; bases not matched to a gene: 10. The CDR3 length is 14 residues.

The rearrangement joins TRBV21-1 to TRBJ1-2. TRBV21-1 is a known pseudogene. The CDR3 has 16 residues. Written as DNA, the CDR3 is TGTGCCAGCGACCGGACGACGGGACTCACTAACTATGGCTACACCTTC. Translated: CASDRTTGLTNYGYTF.

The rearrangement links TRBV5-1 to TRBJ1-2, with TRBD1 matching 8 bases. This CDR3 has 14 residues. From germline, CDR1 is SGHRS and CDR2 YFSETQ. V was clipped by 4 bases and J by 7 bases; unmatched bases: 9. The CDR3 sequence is CASSITAGGGGYTF. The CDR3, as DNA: TGCGCCAGCAGCATTACCGCAGGGGGCGGTGGCTACACCTTC.

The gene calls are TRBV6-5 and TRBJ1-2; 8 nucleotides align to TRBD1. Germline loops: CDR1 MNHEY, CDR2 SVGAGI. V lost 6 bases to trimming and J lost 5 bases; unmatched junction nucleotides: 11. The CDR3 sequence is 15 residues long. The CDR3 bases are TGTGCCAGCAGGTTCCACCAGGGGGCTCGTTATGGCTACACCTTC. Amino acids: CASRFHQGARYGYTF.

CDR3 sequence: CASSTRTDNEQFF. The CDR3 bases are TGTGCCAGCAGCACACGGACTGACAATGAGCAGTTCTTC. This rearrangement joins TRBV7-9 to TRBJ2-1, with D maybe TRBD2 (5 bases). CDR3 length equals 13 residues. Trimming took 5 bases from V and 5 from J, leaving 10 bases between them. The germline V gene encodes CDR1 SEHNR and CDR2 FQNEAQ (reference sequence).

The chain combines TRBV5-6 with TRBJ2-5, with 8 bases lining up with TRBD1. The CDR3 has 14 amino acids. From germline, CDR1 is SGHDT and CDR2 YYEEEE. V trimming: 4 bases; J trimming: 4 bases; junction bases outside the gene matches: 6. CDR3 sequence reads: CASSLRTGTETQYF. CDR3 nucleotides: TGTGCCAGCAGCCTACGGACAGGGACAGAGACCCAGTACTTC.